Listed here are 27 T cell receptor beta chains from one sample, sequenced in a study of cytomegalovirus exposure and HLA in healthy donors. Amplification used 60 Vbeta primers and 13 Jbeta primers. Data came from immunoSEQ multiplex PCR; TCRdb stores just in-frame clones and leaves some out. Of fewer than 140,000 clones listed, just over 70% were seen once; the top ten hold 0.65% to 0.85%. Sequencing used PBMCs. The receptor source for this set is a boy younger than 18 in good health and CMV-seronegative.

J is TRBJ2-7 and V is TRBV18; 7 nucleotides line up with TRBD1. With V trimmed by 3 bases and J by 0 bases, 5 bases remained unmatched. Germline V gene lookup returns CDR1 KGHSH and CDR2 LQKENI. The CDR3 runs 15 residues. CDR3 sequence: CASSPYGTVSYEQYF. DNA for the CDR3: TGTGCCAGCTCACCCTACGGGACAGTCTCCTACGAGCAGTACTTC.

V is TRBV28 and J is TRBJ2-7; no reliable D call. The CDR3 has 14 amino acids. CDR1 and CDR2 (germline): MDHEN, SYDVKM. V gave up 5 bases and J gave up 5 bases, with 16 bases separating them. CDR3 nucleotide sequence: TGTGCCAGCAGTGAGCCCCTAGGTCCGGACGAGCAGTACTTC. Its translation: CASSEPLGPDEQYF.

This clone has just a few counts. The CDR3 DNA is TGTGCCAGCAGCTCACAGGGTCCTGCAGGCACCATATATTTT. Protein product: CASSSQGPAGTIYF. The rearrangement links TRBV9 to TRBJ1-3; D might be TRBD1 (6 bases). This CDR3 region has 14 residues. V lost 4 bases and J lost 9, with 17 bases in between. CDR1 is SGDLS and CDR2 is YYNGEE in the germline V gene.

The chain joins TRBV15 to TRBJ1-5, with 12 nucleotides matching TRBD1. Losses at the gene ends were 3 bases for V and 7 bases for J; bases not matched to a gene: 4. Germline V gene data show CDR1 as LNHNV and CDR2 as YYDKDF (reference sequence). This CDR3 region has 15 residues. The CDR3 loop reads CATSRGTGGFQPQHF. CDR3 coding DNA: TGTGCCACCAGCAGGGGGACAGGGGGCTTCCAGCCCCAGCATTTT.

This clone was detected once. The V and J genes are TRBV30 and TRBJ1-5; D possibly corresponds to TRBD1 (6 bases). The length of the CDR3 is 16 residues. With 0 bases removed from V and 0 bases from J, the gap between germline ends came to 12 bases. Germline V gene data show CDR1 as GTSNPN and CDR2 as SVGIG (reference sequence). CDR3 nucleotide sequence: TGTGCCTGGAGTGTACAGGGTAGGGATAGCAATCAGCCCCAGCATTTT. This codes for CAWSVQGRDSNQPQHF.

CDR3 in amino acids: CASSQQGSEEKLFF. In nucleotides, the CDR3 is TGTGCCAGCAGCCAACAGGGGTCGGAAGAAAAACTGTTTTTT. The rearrangement uses TRBV6-5 and TRBJ1-4; 7 bases line up with TRBD1. V shed 6 bases and J 8 bases; nucleotides not matched to a gene: 9. This CDR3 region has 14 residues. Germline CDR1 MNHEY, CDR2 SVGAGI.

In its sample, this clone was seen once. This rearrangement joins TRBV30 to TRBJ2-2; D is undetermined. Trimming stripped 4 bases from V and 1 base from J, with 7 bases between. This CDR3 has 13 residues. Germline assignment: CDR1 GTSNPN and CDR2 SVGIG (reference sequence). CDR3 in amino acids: CAWTERNTGELFF. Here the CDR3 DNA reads TGTGCCTGGACCGAGCGGAACACCGGGGAGCTGTTTTTT.

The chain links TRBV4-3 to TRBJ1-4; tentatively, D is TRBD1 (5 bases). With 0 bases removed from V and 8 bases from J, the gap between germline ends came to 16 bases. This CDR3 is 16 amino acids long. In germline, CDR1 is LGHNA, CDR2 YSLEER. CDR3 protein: CASSQEGWGKGEKLFF. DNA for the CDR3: TGCGCCAGCAGCCAAGAGGGGTGGGGTAAGGGGGAAAAACTGTTTTTT.

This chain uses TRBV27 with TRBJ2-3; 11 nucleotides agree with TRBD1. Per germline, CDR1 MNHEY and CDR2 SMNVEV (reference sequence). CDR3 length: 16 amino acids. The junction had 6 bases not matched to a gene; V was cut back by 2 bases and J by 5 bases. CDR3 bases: TGTGCCAGCAGTTTACGGGACAGGGGGAGCGGAGATACGCAGTATTTT. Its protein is CASSLRDRGSGDTQYF.

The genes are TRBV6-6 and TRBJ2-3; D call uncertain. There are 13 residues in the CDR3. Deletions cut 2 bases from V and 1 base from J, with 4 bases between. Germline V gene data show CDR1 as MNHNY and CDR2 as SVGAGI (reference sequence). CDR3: CASSYQGTDTQYF. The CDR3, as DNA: TGTGCCAGCAGTTACCAGGGCACAGATACGCAGTATTTT.

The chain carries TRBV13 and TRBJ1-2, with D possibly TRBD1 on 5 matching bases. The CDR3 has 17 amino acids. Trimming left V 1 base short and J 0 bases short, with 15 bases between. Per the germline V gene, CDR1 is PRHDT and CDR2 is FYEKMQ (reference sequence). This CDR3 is CASSLVGRVGTNYGYTF. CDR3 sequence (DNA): TGTGCCAGCAGCTTAGTCGGCAGGGTGGGCACTAACTATGGCTACACCTTC.

CDR3 region: CASSWGGEGRWNGYTF. The CDR3, as DNA: TGTGCCAGCAGTTGGGGGGGGGAGGGCCGTTGGAATGGCTACACCTTC. The chain recombines TRBV2 with TRBJ1-2, with D tentatively TRBD1 (5 bases). The CDR3 loop spans 16 amino acids. Trimming pared 5 bases from V and 6 bases from J, leaving 22 bases between. CDR1 and CDR2 (germline): SNHLY, FYNNEI.

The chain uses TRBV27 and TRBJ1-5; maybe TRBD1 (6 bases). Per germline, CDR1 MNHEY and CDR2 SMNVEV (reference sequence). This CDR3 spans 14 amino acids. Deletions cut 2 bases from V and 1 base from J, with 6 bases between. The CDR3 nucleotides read TGTGCCAGCAGTTTAGGACAGAGCAATCAGCCCCAGCATTTT. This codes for CASSLGQSNQPQHF.

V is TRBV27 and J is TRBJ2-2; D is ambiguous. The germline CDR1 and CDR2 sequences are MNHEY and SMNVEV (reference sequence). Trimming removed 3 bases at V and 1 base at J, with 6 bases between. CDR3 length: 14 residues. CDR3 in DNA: TGTGCCAGCAGTTTTGCAGGGAACACCGGGGAGCTGTTTTTT. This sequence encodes CASSFAGNTGELFF.

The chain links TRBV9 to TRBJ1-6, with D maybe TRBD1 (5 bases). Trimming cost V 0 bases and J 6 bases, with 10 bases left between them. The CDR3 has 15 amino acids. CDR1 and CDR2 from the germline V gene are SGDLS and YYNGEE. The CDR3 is CASSVATGGNSPLHF. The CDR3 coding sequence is TGTGCCAGCAGCGTAGCTACCGGGGGTAATTCACCCCTCCACTTT.

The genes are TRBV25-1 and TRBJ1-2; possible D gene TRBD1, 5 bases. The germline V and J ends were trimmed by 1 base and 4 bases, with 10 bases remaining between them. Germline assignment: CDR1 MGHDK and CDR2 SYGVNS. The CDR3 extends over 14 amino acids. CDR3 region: CASSELGGVYGYTF. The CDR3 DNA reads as TGTGCCAGCAGTGAATTGGGGGGAGTCTATGGCTACACCTTC.

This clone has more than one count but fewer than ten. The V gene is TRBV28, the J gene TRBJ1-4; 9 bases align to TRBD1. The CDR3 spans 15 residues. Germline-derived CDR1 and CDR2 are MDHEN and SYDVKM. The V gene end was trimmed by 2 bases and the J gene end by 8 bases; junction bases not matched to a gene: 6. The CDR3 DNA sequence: TGTGCCAGCAGTTTACGGGACAGGGTTGGCGAAAAACTGTTTTTT. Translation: CASSLRDRVGEKLFF.

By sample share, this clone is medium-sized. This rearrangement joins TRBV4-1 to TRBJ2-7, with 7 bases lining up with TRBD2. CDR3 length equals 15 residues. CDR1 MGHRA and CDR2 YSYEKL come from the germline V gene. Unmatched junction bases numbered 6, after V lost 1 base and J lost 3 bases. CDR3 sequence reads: CASSQGVGGGYEQYF. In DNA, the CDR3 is TGCGCCAGCAGCCAAGGGGTCGGCGGGGGCTACGAGCAGTACTTC.

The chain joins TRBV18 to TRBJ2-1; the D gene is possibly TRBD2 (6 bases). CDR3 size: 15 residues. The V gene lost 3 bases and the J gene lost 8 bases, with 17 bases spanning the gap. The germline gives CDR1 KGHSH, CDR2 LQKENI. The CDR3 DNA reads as TGTGCCAGCTCACCGTCGTCAGGGAGGAGGGATGAGCAGTTCTTC. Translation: CASSPSSGRRDEQFF.

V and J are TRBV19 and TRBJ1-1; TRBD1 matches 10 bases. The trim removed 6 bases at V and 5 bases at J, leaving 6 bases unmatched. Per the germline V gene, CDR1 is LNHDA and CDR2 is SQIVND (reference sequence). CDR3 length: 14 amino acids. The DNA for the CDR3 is TGTGCCAGTAGGAGGGACAGGGGACATACTGAAGCTTTCTTT. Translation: CASRRDRGHTEAFF.

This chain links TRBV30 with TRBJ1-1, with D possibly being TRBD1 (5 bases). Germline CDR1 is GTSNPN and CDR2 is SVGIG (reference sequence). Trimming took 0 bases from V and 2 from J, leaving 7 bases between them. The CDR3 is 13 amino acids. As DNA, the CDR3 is TGTGCCTGGAGTGTAGACAGTAACACTGAAGCTTTCTTT. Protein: CAWSVDSNTEAFF.

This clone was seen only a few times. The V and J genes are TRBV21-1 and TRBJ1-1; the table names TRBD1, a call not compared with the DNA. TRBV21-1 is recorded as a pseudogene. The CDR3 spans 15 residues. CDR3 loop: CASRKVQGVNTEAFF. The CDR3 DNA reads TGTGCCAGCAGGAAAGTACAGGGGGTGAACACTGAAGCTTTCTTT.

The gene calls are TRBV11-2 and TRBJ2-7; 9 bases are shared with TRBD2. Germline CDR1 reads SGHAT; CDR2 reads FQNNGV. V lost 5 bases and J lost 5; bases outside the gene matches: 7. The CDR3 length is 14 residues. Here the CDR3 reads CASSLSGRRNEQYF. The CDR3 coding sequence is TGTGCCAGCAGCCTGAGCGGGAGGAGGAACGAGCAGTACTTC.

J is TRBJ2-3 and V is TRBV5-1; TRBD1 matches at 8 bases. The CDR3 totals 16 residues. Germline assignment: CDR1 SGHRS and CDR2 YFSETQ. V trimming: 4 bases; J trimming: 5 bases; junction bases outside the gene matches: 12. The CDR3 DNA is TGCGCCAGCAGCCTTCCCTCGACAGGGGCGGGAGATACGCAGTATTTT. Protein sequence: CASSLPSTGAGDTQYF. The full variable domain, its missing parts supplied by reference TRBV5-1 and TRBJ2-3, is KAGVTQTPRYLIKTRGQQVTLSCSPISGHRSVSWYQQTPGQGLQFLFEYFSETQRNKGNFPGRFSGRQFSNSRSEMNVSTLELGDSALYLCASSLPSTGAGDTQYFGPGTRLTVL.

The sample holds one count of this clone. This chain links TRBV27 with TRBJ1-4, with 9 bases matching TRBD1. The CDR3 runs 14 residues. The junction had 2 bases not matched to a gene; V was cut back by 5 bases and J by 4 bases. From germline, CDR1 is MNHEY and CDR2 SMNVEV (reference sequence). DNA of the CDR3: TGTGCCAGCAGTCACAGGGGGCGTAATGAAAAACTGTTTTTT. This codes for CASSHRGRNEKLFF.

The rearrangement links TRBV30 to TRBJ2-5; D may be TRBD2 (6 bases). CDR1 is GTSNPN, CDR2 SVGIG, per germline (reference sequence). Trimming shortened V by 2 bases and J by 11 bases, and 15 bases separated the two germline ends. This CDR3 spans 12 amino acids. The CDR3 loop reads CAWSKEGWEQYF. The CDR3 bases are TGTGCCTGGAGTAAGGAGGGTTGGGAGCAGTACTTC.

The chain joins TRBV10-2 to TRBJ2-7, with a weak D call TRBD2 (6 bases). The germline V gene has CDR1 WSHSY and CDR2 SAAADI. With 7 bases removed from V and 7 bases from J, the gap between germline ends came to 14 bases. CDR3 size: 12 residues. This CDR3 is CASNAGGPEQYF. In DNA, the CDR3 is TGCGCCAGCAACGCCGGGGGACCTGAGCAGTACTTC.